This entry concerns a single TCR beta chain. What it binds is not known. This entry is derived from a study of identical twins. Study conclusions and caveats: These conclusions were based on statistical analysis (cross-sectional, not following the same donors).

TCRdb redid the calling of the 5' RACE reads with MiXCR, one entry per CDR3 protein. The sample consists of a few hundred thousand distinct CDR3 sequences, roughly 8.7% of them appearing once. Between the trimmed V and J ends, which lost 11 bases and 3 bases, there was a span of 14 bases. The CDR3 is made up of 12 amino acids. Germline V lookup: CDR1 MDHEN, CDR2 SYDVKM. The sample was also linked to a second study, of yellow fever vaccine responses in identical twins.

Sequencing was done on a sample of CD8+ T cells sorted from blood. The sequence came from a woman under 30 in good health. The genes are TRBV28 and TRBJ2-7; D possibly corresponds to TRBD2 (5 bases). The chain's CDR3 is CACGSSSYEQYF. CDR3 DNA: TGTGCCTGCGGGTCTAGCAGCTACGAGCAGTACTTC.